The present TCR beta chain was sequenced within a study of early T cells in non-severe SARS-CoV-2 infection. The V and J ends lost 4 bases and 8 bases, in that order; junction bases with no gene match: 2. Per germline, CDR1 SGHDN and CDR2 FVKESK. The CDR3 has 12 residues. MiXCR, applied by TCRdb to the 5' RACE reads, yields one record per CDR3 protein. The table has roughly 54,000 distinct CDR3 sequences, 10% to 15% seen once. This clonotype appeared a few times. This TCR derives from an adult who was a healthcare worker with PCR-confirmed SARS-CoV-2 infection or an uninfected control (not recorded which). Specimen: whole blood. The rearrangement joins TRBV14 to TRBJ1-2; 9 bases agree with TRBD1. CDR3 nucleotide sequence: TGTGCCAGCAGCCGGGACAGGGCCGGCTACACCTTC. This sequence encodes CASSRDRAGYTF.